These T cell receptor beta chains were read from a single sample in a study of Graves' ophthalmopathy and Graves' hyperthyroidism. One entry per CDR3 protein, called by TCRdb with MiXCR from the multiplex PCR reads. The repertoire includes 900,000 to 1,200,000 distinct CDR3 sequences, less than 45% of them detected once, and over 8.5% sits in the top ten. Sequencing input: peripheral blood or thyroid tissue (not recorded which). The receptors originated from an adult man with Graves' hyperthyroidism. The CDR3 runs from the conserved cysteine through the conserved F or W. The D gene is left open where the match is weak. Only part of the rows carry a size: once, few, many, or a class if the clone is expanded.

TRBJ1-3 . . TRBV12-3/TRBV12-4 CASSFGDFSGNTIYF TGTGCCAGCAGTTTCGGGGATTTCTCTGGAAACACCATATATTTT
TRBJ1-4 many . TRBV4-1 CASSQAGRGNEKLFF TGCGCCAGCAGCCAAGCGGGGCGGGGTAATGAAAAACTGTTTTTT
TRBJ2-6 few TRBD2 TRBV13 CASSPRIGEGFQPGANVLTF TGTGCCAGCAGCCCCAGGATAGGGGAGGGATTCCAGCCTGGGGCCAACGTCCTGACTTTC
TRBJ2-7 once . TRBV10-3 CAIRQMRSSYEQYF TGTGCCATCAGGCAGATGAGGAGCTCCTACGAGCAGTACTTC
TRBJ1-3 few . TRBV29-1 CAWSRPGISGNTIYF TGTGCCTGGAGTCGCCCCGGGATCTCTGGAAACACCATATATTTT
TRBJ2-2 . TRBD2 TRBV13 CASSLRLAGGRPGELFF TGTGCCAGCAGCCTGCGACTAGCGGGAGGGCGACCCGGGGAGCTGTTTTTT
TRBJ1-2 many . TRBV4-3 CASSQDYADRGYTF TGCGCCAGCAGCCAAGATTACGCGGATCGGGGCTACACCTTC
TRBJ2-2 . . TRBV29-1 CSVERGTRAGGELFF TGCAGCGTTGAAAGGGGTACTAGGGCGGGCGGGGAGCTGTTTTTT
TRBJ1-6 once . TRBV25-1 CASPAGTYNSPLHF TGTGCCAGCCCTGCCGGGACCTATAATTCACCCCTCCACTTT
TRBJ2-5 . TRBD1 TRBV10-3 CASNGNFGTGRWGETQYF TGTGCCAGCAATGGGAATTTCGGGACAGGACGATGGGGAGAGACCCAGTACTTC
TRBJ1-5 many TRBD1 TRBV15 CATSRGQGNQPQHF TGTGCCACCAGCAGAGGACAGGGAAATCAGCCCCAGCATTTT
TRBJ1-6 few TRBD1 TRBV5-1 CARVTGQDNSPLHF TGCGCCAGAGTGACGGGACAGGATAATTCACCCCTCCACTTT
TRBJ2-5 . . TRBV7-3 CASSLDNLQETQYF TGTGCCAGCAGCTTAGACAATCTCCAAGAGACCCAGTACTTC
TRBJ1-1 many . TRBV7-8 CASSLGRGGRGTEAFF TGTGCCAGCAGCTTAGGAAGGGGGGGTAGAGGCACTGAAGCTTTCTTT
TRBJ1-3 many . TRBV12-3/TRBV12-4 CASHRDSSGNTIYF TGTGCCAGTCACAGGGACTCCTCTGGAAACACCATATATTTT
TRBJ1-1 . . TRBV10-3 CAISEGGAGNTEAFF TGTGCCATCAGTGAAGGAGGGGCCGGAAACACTGAAGCTTTCTTT
TRBJ1-2 . . TRBV10-3 CAISESGGLPPGYTF TGTGCCATCAGTGAGTCCGGGGGTCTCCCCCCAGGCTACACCTTC
TRBJ1-2 . . TRBV27 CASMGGGYGYTF TGTGCCAGCATGGGGGGGGGTTATGGCTACACCTTC
TRBJ2-7 few TRBD2 TRBV5-1 CASSRASGAYEQYF TGCGCCAGCAGCCGGGCTAGCGGAGCCTACGAGCAGTACTTC
TRBJ1-1 few . TRBV28 CASSDPGNVDTEAFF TGTGCCAGCAGTGATCCAGGGAACGTGGACACTGAAGCTTTCTTT
TRBJ1-1 few . TRBV5-1 CASKGWAGSSNTEAFF TGCGCCAGCAAGGGCTGGGCGGGCTCTTCGAACACTGAAGCTTTCTTT
TRBJ2-2 . . TRBV6-5 CASSDDSWEELFF TGTGCCAGCAGTGACGACAGTTGGGAGGAGCTGTTTTTT
TRBJ2-7 . TRBD1 TRBV10-3 CASRTHRTGDKYEQYF TGTGCCAGCAGGACCCATCGGACAGGGGACAAGTACGAGCAGTACTTC
TRBJ1-2 many . TRBV2 CASRDAQSHGYTF TGTGCCAGTCGGGACGCACAAAGTCATGGCTACACCTTC
TRBJ1-5 once . TRBV29-1 CSVEHFNQETQHF TGCAGCGTGGAACACTTCAACCAAGAGACCCAGCATTTT
TRBJ1-4 few . TRBV5-8 CASSLITNEKLFF TGTGCCAGCAGCTTGATCACTAATGAAAAACTGTTTTTT
TRBJ1-1 . TRBD1 TRBV6-5 CASRQGAISPEAFF TGTGCCAGCAGGCAGGGGGCAATCTCCCCTGAAGCTTTCTTT
TRBJ2-7 many . TRBV4-3 CASSQGRSSYEQYF TGCGCCAGCAGCCAAGGACGGTCTTCCTACGAGCAGTACTTC
TRBJ1-4 once . TRBV29-1 CSVALGGTNEKLFF TGCAGCGTTGCGTTGGGGGGCACTAATGAAAAACTGTTTTTT
TRBJ2-5 . TRBD1 TRBV6-5 CASSPEGGNQPQYF TGTGCCAGCAGTCCCGAAGGGGGCAATCAGCCCCAGTACTTC
TRBJ1-5 many . TRBV4-3 CASSQDWEGYQPQHF TGCGCCAGCAGCCAAGATTGGGAAGGATATCAGCCCCAGCATTTT
TRBJ2-7 many TRBD1 TRBV29-1 CSVAPGQGTYEQYF TGCAGCGTGGCACCGGGACAGGGAACCTACGAGCAGTACTTC
TRBJ2-7 many TRBD2 TRBV9 CASSPGDSGTYEQYF TGTGCCAGCAGCCCCGGGGATAGCGGGACCTACGAGCAGTACTTC
TRBJ2-7 . TRBD1 TRBV7-2 CASSWGQGPLYEQYF TGTGCCAGCAGTTGGGGACAGGGGCCCCTATACGAGCAGTACTTC
TRBJ1-2 . TRBD1 TRBV29-1 CSVGSQGSYGYTF TGCAGCGTTGGGTCACAGGGGAGCTATGGCTACACCTTC
TRBJ2-2 few TRBD2 TRBV4-1 CASSQGLAVTGDTGELFF TGTGCCAGCAGCCAAGGTCTAGCGGTTACTGGGGACACCGGGGAGCTGTTTTTT
TRBJ1-1 . . TRBV10-3 CAISGGTTEAFF TGTGCCATCAGTGGCGGAACAACTGAAGCTTTCTTT
TRBJ1-6 . . TRBV7-9 CASQLEGSPLHF TGTGCCAGCCAGCTCGAGGGGTCACCCCTCCACTTT
TRBJ1-1 many . TRBV2 CASSDLGVTEAFF TGTGCCAGCAGTGATTTGGGGGTCACTGAAGCTTTCTTT
TRBJ2-7 many TRBD2 TRBV29-1 CSGIISGSGYEQYF TGCAGTGGGATTATTAGCGGGAGTGGCTACGAGCAGTACTTC
TRBJ1-5 . . TRBV10-3 CASSTHPGGPQHF TGTGCCAGCAGTACCCATCCGGGGGGGCCCCAGCATTTT
TRBJ1-1 . . TRBV28 CASSFQGLVVTEAFF TGTGCCAGCAGTTTTCAGGGTTTAGTGGTGACTGAAGCTTTCTTT
TRBJ1-2 . . TRBV18 CASSQGPDRGYTF TGTGCCAGCTCACAGGGGCCGGATAGGGGCTACACCTTC
TRBJ1-2 few . TRBV3-1 CASSPGGSANYGYTF TGTGCCAGCAGCCCGGGGGGGTCAGCTAACTATGGCTACACCTTC
TRBJ1-1 . . TRBV20-1 CSAKTVRPFAFF TGCAGTGCTAAGACAGTCAGGCCTTTCGCTTTCTTT
TRBJ1-2 many . TRBV20-1 CSAYPGDGYTF TGCAGTGCTTACCCGGGGGATGGCTACACCTTC
TRBJ2-3 . TRBD1 TRBV7-2 CASSPRQGESTDTQYF TGTGCCAGCAGCCCTCGACAGGGGGAGAGCACAGATACGCAGTATTTT
TRBJ2-1 . . TRBV25-1 CASSEWDGPSNEQFF TGTGCCAGCAGTGAATGGGACGGCCCCTCCAATGAGCAGTTCTTC
TRBJ2-5 . . TRBV9 CASSYWADSPFQETQYF TGTGCCAGCAGTTACTGGGCGGACAGCCCATTCCAAGAGACCCAGTACTTC
TRBJ2-7 . . TRBV2 CASSGGEVQYF TGTGCCAGCAGTGGGGGGGAGGTGCAGTACTTC
TRBJ1-1 many TRBD1 TRBV7-9 CASSLVQGVVAEAFF TGTGCCAGCAGCTTAGTTCAGGGGGTAGTGGCTGAAGCTTTCTTT
TRBJ2-2 many . TRBV9 CASSVSDTGELFF TGTGCCAGCAGCGTTTCCGACACCGGGGAGCTGTTTTTT
TRBJ2-7 once TRBD2 TRBV25-1 CASSATSGPYEQYF TGTGCCAGCAGTGCAACTAGCGGTCCCTACGAGCAGTACTTC
TRBJ2-2 . . TRBV29-1 CSVSGTPNTGELFF TGCAGCGTGAGTGGGACACCGAACACCGGGGAGCTGTTTTTT
TRBJ1-1 . TRBD1 TRBV4-3 CASSHGQASTNTEAFF TGCGCCAGCAGCCACGGACAGGCGTCGACGAACACTGAAGCTTTCTTT
TRBJ1-1 many TRBD1 TRBV19 CASSPTGGGLEAFF TGTGCCAGTAGTCCGACAGGGGGAGGCCTTGAAGCTTTCTTT
TRBJ2-6 many . TRBV11-2 CASSSQVVSGANVLTF TGTGCCAGCAGCTCCCAGGTTGTCTCTGGGGCCAACGTCCTGACTTTC
TRBJ2-7 . TRBD2 TRBV5-1 CASSATGTSGSHEQYF TGCGCCAGCAGTGCCACAGGGACTAGCGGGAGCCACGAGCAGTACTTC
TRBJ1-1 many TRBD1 TRBV7-9 CASNDPGTGGAVNTEAFF TGTGCCAGCAACGACCCCGGGACAGGGGGCGCGGTGAACACTGAAGCTTTCTTT
TRBJ1-3 many . TRBV7-2 CASSINPPTSGNTIYF TGTGCCAGCAGCATAAACCCCCCGACCTCTGGAAACACCATATATTTT